This entry lists 5 T cell receptor beta chains sequenced from one sample in a study of cytomegalovirus exposure and HLA in healthy donors. The study ran its PCR with 60 Vbeta and 13 Jbeta primers. TCRdb's table, derived via immunoSEQ multiplex PCR, lists solely in-frame clones and lacks some. The sample carries 100,000 to 150,000 clones, 82% recorded once. The material sequenced was PBMCs. The receptors here all came from a male donor in good health and CMV-seropositive.

The gene calls are TRBV2 and TRBJ2-2; D call uncertain. The CDR3 consists of 15 residues. Germline-derived CDR1 and CDR2 are SNHLY and FYNNEI. V lost 4 bases, J lost 0 bases, and 9 bases lay in between. This chain's CDR3 is CASSVLASNTGELFF. The CDR3 DNA reads as TGTGCCAGCAGTGTGTTAGCTTCGAACACCGGGGAGCTGTTTTTT.

The rearrangement joins TRBV27 to TRBJ2-2; 10 bases align to TRBD2. CDR3 size: 16 residues. V dropped 5 bases and J dropped 5; count of bases not matched to a gene: 8. Germline V gene lookup returns CDR1 MNHEY and CDR2 SMNVEV (reference sequence). The CDR3 loop reads CASSVPSGRKTGELFF. DNA for the CDR3: TGTGCCAGCAGTGTACCTAGCGGGAGAAAGACCGGGGAGCTGTTTTTT.

This chain connects TRBV18 to TRBJ1-1; TRBD1 matches 9 bases. V was pared by 5 bases and J by 4 bases, with 5 bases of the junction left unmatched. The CDR3 covers 14 residues. CDR1 and CDR2 from the germline V gene are KGHSH and LQKENI. The chain's CDR3 is CASSAGTGLTEAFF. The DNA for the CDR3 is TGTGCCAGCTCAGCCGGGACAGGGCTCACTGAAGCTTTCTTT.

This rearrangement joins TRBV28 to TRBJ2-3; D gene uncertain. The CDR3 has 11 residues. Trimming cost V 7 bases and J 6 bases, with 8 bases left between them. Germline CDR1 reads MDHEN; CDR2 reads SYDVKM. In nucleotides, the CDR3 is TGTGCCAGCAATGGCTTTGATACGCAGTATTTT. Residues: CASNGFDTQYF.

The chain has TRBV7-2 and TRBJ2-7; the D is unclear. V lost 6 bases to trimming and J lost 2 bases, with 11 bases between them. The CDR3 runs 13 residues. Germline V gene sequence: CDR1 SGHTA, CDR2 FQGNSA. CDR3 sequence (DNA): TGTGCCAGCAGTGCCGACCAGGCCTACGAGCAGTACTTC. This translates into CASSADQAYEQYF.